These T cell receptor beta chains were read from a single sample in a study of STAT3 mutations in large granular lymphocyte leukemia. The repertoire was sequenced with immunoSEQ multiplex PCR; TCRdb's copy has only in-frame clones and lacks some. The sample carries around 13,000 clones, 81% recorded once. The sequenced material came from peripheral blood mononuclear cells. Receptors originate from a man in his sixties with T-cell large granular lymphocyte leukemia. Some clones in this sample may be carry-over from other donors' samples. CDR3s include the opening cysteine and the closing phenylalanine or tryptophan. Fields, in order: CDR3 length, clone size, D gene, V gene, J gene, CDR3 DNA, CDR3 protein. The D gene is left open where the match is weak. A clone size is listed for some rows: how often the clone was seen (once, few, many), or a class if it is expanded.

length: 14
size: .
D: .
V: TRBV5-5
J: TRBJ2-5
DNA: TGTGCCAGCAGCTCTGACTCGGGGGTGGGGACCCAGTACTTC
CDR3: CASSSDSGVGTQYF

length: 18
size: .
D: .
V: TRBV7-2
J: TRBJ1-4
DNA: TGTGCCAGCAGCTTAGGGAGACAGCGCCTCTCTTCTAATGAAAAACTGTTTTTT
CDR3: CASSLGRQRLSSNEKLFF

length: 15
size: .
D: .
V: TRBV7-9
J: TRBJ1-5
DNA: TGTGCCAGCAGCTCCCGCCCCCGGGCGGATCAGCCCCAGCATTTT
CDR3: CASSSRPRADQPQHF

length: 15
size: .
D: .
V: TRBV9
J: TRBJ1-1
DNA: TGTGCCAGCAGCGCCGGAGTGGCGGTGGTCACTGAAGCTTTCTTT
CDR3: CASSAGVAVVTEAFF

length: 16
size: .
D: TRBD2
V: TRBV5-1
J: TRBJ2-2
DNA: TGCGCCAGCGGGCACAGGACTAGCGGGGCAAGCGGGGAGCTGTTTTTT
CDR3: CASGHRTSGASGELFF

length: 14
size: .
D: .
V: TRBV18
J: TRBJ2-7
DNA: TGTGCCAGCTCCCAACAGGGAGGGGACTACGAGCAGTACTTC
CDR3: CASSQQGGDYEQYF

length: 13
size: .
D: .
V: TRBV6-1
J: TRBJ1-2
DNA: TGTGCCAGCAGACCACAGGTGGAATATGGCTACACCTTC
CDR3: CASRPQVEYGYTF

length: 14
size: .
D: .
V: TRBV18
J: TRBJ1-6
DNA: TGTGCCAGCTCACCACCGGGCGGGAATTCACCCCTCCACTTT
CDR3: CASSPPGGNSPLHF

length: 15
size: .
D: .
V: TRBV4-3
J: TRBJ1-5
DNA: TGCGCCAGCAGCCAAGGATGGTCGGGGGATCAGCCCCAGCATTTT
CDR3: CASSQGWSGDQPQHF

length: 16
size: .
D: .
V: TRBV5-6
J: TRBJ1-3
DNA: TGTGCCAGCAGCTGGATAAGGGCGGACTCTGGAAACACCATATATTTT
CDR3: CASSWIRADSGNTIYF

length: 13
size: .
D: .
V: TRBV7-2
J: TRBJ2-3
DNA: TGTGCCAGCAGCTCCCCTAACACAGATACGCAGTATTTT
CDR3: CASSSPNTDTQYF

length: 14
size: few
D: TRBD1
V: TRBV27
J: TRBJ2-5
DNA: TGTGCCAGCAGTGTTTGGGACAGGTTGGAGACCCAGTACTTC
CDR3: CASSVWDRLETQYF

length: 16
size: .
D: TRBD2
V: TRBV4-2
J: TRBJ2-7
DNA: TGTGCCAGCAGCCAGGCCGGGACTAGCGGCTCCTACGAGCAGTACTTC
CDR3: CASSQAGTSGSYEQYF

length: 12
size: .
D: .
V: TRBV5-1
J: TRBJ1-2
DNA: TGCGCCAGCAGCGGGGGACCTTATGGCTACACCTTC
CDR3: CASSGGPYGYTF

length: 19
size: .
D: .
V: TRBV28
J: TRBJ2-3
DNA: TGTGCCAGCAGTATCTCGGTTAGCCGACCGCTTGCTAGCACAGATACGCAGTATTTT
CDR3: CASSISVSRPLASTDTQYF

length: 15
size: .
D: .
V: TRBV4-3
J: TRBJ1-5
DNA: TGCGCCAGCAGCCAAGGTCTCGCCACCCTCGAGACCCAGCATTTT
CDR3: CASSQGLATLETQHF

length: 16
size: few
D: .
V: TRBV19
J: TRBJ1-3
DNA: TGTGCCAGTCGGATCCAGGGCAGGAGCTCTGGAAACACCATATATTTT
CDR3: CASRIQGRSSGNTIYF

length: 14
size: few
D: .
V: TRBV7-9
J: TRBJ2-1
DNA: TGTGCCAGCAGCCCCCGTTTGTCCGAAAGTGAGCAGTTCTTC
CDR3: CASSPRLSESEQFF

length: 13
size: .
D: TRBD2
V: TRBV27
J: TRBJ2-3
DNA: TGTGCCAGCAGTTTACGGGAGGCAGATACGCAGTATTTT
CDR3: CASSLREADTQYF

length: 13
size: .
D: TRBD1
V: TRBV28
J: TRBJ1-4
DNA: TGTGCCACCGGGGGGACAGGGCGGGAAAAACTGTTTTTT
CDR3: CATGGTGREKLFF

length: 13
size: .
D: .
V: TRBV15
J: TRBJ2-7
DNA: TGTGCCACCAGCAGGGCTCCGAGCGACAGGCGAAACTTC
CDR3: CATSRAPSDRRNF

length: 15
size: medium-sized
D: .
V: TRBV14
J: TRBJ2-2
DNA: TGTGCCAGCAGCCGACAGGGAGGTGAGGCCGGGGAGCTGTTTTTT
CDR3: CASSRQGGEAGELFF

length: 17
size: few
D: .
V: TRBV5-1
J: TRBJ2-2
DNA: TGCGCCAGCAGCCCTGAGGCGCCAGGGGGAGGTACCGGGGAGCTGTTTTTT
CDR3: CASSPEAPGGGTGELFF

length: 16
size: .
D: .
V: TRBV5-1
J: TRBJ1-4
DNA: TGCGCCAGCAGCTTGCGTGGGGATCGTGGAAGCGAAAAACTGTTTTTT
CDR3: CASSLRGDRGSEKLFF

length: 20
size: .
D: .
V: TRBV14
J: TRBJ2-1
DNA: TGTGCCAGCAGCTCAGGGGGCAAGCGGGATGGAAGAGGACAGTACAATGAGCAGTTCTTC
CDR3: CASSSGGKRDGRGQYNEQFF

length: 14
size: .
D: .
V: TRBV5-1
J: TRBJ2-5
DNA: TGCGCCAGCAATTCACAGGGAGGACTAGAGACCCAGTACTTC
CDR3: CASNSQGGLETQYF

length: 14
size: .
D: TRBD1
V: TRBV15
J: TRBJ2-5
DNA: TGTGCCACCAGCGGGGGACAGGGGAGAGAGACCCAGTACTTC
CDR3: CATSGGQGRETQYF

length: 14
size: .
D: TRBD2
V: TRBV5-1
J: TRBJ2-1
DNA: TGCGCCAGCAGCTTGGCGAGTCGGGAGGCTCAGCAGTTCTTC
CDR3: CASSLASREAQQFF

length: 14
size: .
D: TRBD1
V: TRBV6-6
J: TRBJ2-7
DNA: TGTGCCAGCAGTTACCACGACAGGGGGAACGAGCAGTACTTC
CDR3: CASSYHDRGNEQYF

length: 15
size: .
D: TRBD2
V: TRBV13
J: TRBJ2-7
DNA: TGTGCCAGCAGTCCTACTAGCGTCCCCCTCTACGAGCAGTACTTC
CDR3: CASSPTSVPLYEQYF

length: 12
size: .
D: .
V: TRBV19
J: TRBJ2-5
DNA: TGTGCCAGTAGTATCTCCCTTGGGACCCAGTACTTC
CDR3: CASSISLGTQYF

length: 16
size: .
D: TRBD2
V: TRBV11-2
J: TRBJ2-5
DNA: TGTGCCAGCAGCTTCAGGGCGGCGGGAGGTATGGAGACCCAGTACTTC
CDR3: CASSFRAAGGMETQYF

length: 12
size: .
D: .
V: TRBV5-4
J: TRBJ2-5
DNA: TGTGCCAGCAGCTTGGCCCCTCAGACCCAGTACTTC
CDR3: CASSLAPQTQYF

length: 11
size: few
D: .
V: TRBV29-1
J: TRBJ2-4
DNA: TGCAGCGTTGGTCAGGGAAACATTCAGTACTTC
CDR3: CSVGQGNIQYF

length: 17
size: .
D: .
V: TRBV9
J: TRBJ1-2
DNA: TGTGCCAGCAGCGTAGCAATTAATTGGGGGATAGGTGATGGCTACACCTTC
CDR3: CASSVAINWGIGDGYTF

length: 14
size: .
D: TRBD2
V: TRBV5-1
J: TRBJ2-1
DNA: TGCGCCAGCAGCTCGGGACTAGCGGGCAATGAGCAGTTCTTC
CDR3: CASSSGLAGNEQFF

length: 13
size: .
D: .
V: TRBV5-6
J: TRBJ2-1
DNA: TGTGCCAGCAGCACCGGGACTTACAATGAGCAGTTCTTC
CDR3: CASSTGTYNEQFF

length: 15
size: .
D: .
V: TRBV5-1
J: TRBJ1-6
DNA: TGCGCCAGCAGCTTGCAGAGCTCCTATAATTCACCCCTCCACTTT
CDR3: CASSLQSSYNSPLHF

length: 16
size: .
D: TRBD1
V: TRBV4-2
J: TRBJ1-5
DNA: TGTGCCAGCAGCCAGGTAGGACAGGGGGACAATCAGCCCCAGCATTTT
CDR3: CASSQVGQGDNQPQHF

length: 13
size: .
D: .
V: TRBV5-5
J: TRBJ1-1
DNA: TGTGCCAGCAGCTTGGAGGCCGGCCCAGTGGCTTTCTTT
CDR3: CASSLEAGPVAFF